These 5 T cell receptor beta chains were sequenced from one sample in a study of cytomegalovirus exposure and HLA in healthy donors. 13 Jbeta primers and 60 Vbeta primers were used for the PCR. Only in-frame clones appear in the TCRdb table, and some are missing; sequencing was by immunoSEQ multiplex PCR. The table shows some 160,000 clones, with roughly 80% occurring only once. Sequenced material: PBMCs. The receptors were gathered from a woman aged 45-65 years in good health and CMV-seronegative.

This sequence joins TRBV5-1 and TRBJ1-1; the match to TRBD1 covers 9 bases. The germline CDR1 and CDR2 sequences are SGHRS and YFSETQ. This CDR3 is 14 amino acids long. J gave up 5 bases and V 3 bases, and 5 bases lay outside the gene matches. The CDR3 here is CASSSQGAKTEAFF. CDR3 in DNA: TGCGCCAGCAGCTCACAGGGGGCGAAGACTGAAGCTTTCTTT.

This chain links TRBV27 with TRBJ1-1, with unresolved D. The V gene lost 5 bases and the J gene lost 1 base, with 8 bases spanning the gap. The CDR3 is made up of 13 amino acids. Looked up from germline, CDR1 is MNHEY and CDR2 is SMNVEV (reference sequence). The CDR3 nucleotides are TGTGCCAGCAGTGAACCAGGGAACACTGAAGCTTTCTTT. Protein sequence: CASSEPGNTEAFF.

This chain uses TRBV11-1 with TRBJ2-5; TRBD1 might be the D (6 bases). Trimming took 5 bases from V and 9 from J, leaving 22 bases between them. The germline CDR1 and CDR2 sequences are SGHAT and FQDESV (reference sequence). This CDR3 region has 15 residues. In DNA, the CDR3 is TGTGCCAGCAGCCTAGAGGGTACAGGGCAGAGCTCCCAGTACTTC. Translated, it gives CASSLEGTGQSSQYF.

The genes are TRBV5-1 and TRBJ2-5, with 10 bases that match TRBD2. V lost 2 bases and J lost 4; bases outside the gene matches: 5. The CDR3 loop spans 15 amino acids. Germline V gene lookup returns CDR1 SGHRS and CDR2 YFSETQ. The CDR3 nucleotides are TGCGCCAGCAGCTTAAGCGGGGGGGATTCAGAGACCCAGTACTTC. This encodes CASSLSGGDSETQYF.

The V and J genes are TRBV5-1 and TRBJ2-1; the match to TRBD2 covers 10 bases. V lost 2 bases, J lost 3 bases, and 5 bases stayed unmatched. This CDR3 has 16 residues. Germline V gene data show CDR1 as SGHRS and CDR2 as YFSETQ. CDR3 DNA sequence: TGCGCCAGCAGCTTTGGGCTAGCGGGGGACTACAATGAGCAGTTCTTC. It specifies CASSFGLAGDYNEQFF. Full variable domain (outside the CDR3, taken from reference TRBV5-1 and TRBJ2-1): KAGVTQTPRYLIKTRGQQVTLSCSPISGHRSVSWYQQTPGQGLQFLFEYFSETQRNKGNFPGRFSGRQFSNSRSEMNVSTLELGDSALYLCASSFGLAGDYNEQFFGPGTRLTVL.